This passage covers 20 T cell receptor beta chains from one sample sequenced in a study of T cells in Graves' hyperthyroidism and ophthalmopathy. Using RNA transcripts as the source, TCR beta CDR3 regions were amplified. The study used the HTBI primer set for a first-round RT-PCR of the TCR CDR3. TCRdb reanalysed the multiplex PCR reads using MiXCR and keeps one entry per CDR3 protein. Among around 690,000 distinct CDR3 sequences listed, approximately 15% were seen once. Sequenced sample: blood. Every receptor here comes from a man aged 50 to 59 with Graves' hyperthyroidism.

This clonotype was seen many times. The CDR3 DNA reads TGCGCCAGCAGCAACGGACAGGGGGTCTTCGAGCAGTACTTC. Encoded protein: CASSNGQGVFEQYF. The chain links TRBV5-1 to TRBJ2-7; 10 nucleotides match TRBD1. The CDR3 spans 14 residues. Germline values: CDR1 SGHRS, CDR2 YFSETQ. V lost 4 bases, J lost 6 bases, and 7 bases stayed unmatched. Full variable domain (missing parts from reference TRBV5-1 and TRBJ2-7): KAGVTQTPRYLIKTRGQQVTLSCSPISGHRSVSWYQQTPGQGLQFLFEYFSETQRNKGNFPGRFSGRQFSNSRSEMNVSTLELGDSALYLCASSNGQGVFEQYFGPGTRLTVT.

There are many counts of this clonotype. The CDR3 coding sequence is TGCAGTGCTAAAGCGGGAGGGCCCTCCTACGAGCAGTACTTC. Translation gives CSAKAGGPSYEQYF. The chain links TRBV20-1 to TRBJ2-7, with TRBD2 identical over 10 bases. With V trimmed by 4 bases and J by 0 bases, 3 bases remained unmatched. The CDR3 loop spans 14 amino acids. Looked up from germline, CDR1 is DFQATT and CDR2 is SNEGSKA (reference sequence).

This clonotype was recorded a few times. This chain joins TRBV20-1 and TRBJ2-1; 9 positions match TRBD2. CDR1 and CDR2 from the germline V gene are DFQATT and SNEGSKA (reference sequence). V lost 0 bases to trimming and J lost 4 bases; unmatched junction nucleotides: 4. This CDR3 region has 15 residues. The CDR3 coding sequence is TGCAGTGCTAGAGACCCAGCGGGGGGATACAATGAGCAGTTCTTC. It is translated as CSARDPAGGYNEQFF.

This clonotype has a count of ten or more. The chain links TRBV7-9 to TRBJ1-2; D unclear. With 1 base removed from V and 4 bases from J, the gap between germline ends came to 7 bases. CDR3 length: 13 amino acids. From germline, CDR1 is SEHNR and CDR2 FQNEAQ (reference sequence). CDR3 coding DNA: TGTGCCAGCAGCTTAGTTAGCGCCTATGGCTACACCTTC. Its translation is CASSLVSAYGYTF.

This CDR3 reads CASSPSREIYGYTF. For the CDR3, the DNA is TGTGCCAGCAGCCCTTCCCGGGAAATCTATGGCTACACCTTC. The gene calls are TRBV3-1 and TRBJ1-2, with no clear D. V dropped 4 bases and J dropped 4 bases, with 13 bases sitting between them. Germline lookup yields CDR1 LGHDT and CDR2 YNNKEL (reference sequence). CDR3 length equals 14 residues.

This clonotype came up a few times. The chain joins TRBV7-2 to TRBJ2-2; D possibly matches TRBD1 or TRBD2 (6 bases each). The CDR3 has 14 amino acids. Between the trimmed V and J ends, which lost 5 bases and 7 bases, there was a span of 14 bases. CDR1 is SGHTA, CDR2 FQGNSA, per germline. This CDR3 reads CASSPRRGYGELFF. The CDR3 DNA reads as TGTGCCAGCAGCCCACGGAGGGGGTACGGGGAGCTGTTTTTT. The full variable domain, its missing parts supplied by reference TRBV7-2 and TRBJ2-2, is GAGVSQSPSNKVTEKGKDVELRCDPISGHTALYWYRQSLGQGLEFLIYFQGNSAPDKSGLPSDRFSAERTGGSVSTLTIQRTQQEDSAVYLCASSPRRGYGELFFGEGSRLTVL.

This clonotype was seen more than once but under ten times. The chain has TRBV29-1 and TRBJ1-1; D perhaps matches TRBD1 (5 bases). The CDR3 consists of 13 residues. Germline CDR1 reads SQVTM; CDR2 reads ANQGSEA. Trimming stripped 7 bases from V and 5 bases from J, with 17 bases between. CDR3 coding DNA: TGCAGCGGGGTCGGGACGGGTTGGACTGAAGCTTTCTTT. Translating it yields CSGVGTGWTEAFF.

This clonotype has a handful of counts. The J gene is TRBJ2-1, the V gene TRBV30; D is possibly TRBD1 (6 bases). This CDR3 spans 14 amino acids. Trimming stripped 0 bases from V and 7 bases from J, with 13 bases between. Germline loops: CDR1 GTSNPN, CDR2 SVGIG (reference sequence). The CDR3 protein is CAWSVTGYGNEQFF. As DNA, the CDR3 is TGTGCCTGGAGTGTTACAGGGTATGGGAATGAGCAGTTCTTC.

Ten or more counts support this clonotype. The chain links TRBV20-1 to TRBJ2-3; TRBD2 aligns across 10 bases. CDR3 length equals 14 residues. Unmatched junction bases numbered 5, after V lost 4 bases and J lost 4 bases. The germline V gene encodes CDR1 DFQATT and CDR2 SNEGSKA (reference sequence). CDR3 sequence (DNA): TGCAGTGCTACCGTAGCGGGAGGCGCAGATACGCAGTATTTT. Its translation is CSATVAGGADTQYF.

On this clonotype itself: The junction and the germline gene differ at one end; a read error may be behind it. The chain employs TRBV19 and TRBJ1-4; tentatively, D is TRBD1 (5 bases). This CDR3 has 15 residues. The germline CDR1 and CDR2 sequences are LNHDA and SQIVND (reference sequence). The CDR3 is CASSSYGATNEELFF. CDR3 nucleotide sequence: TGTGCCAGTAGTAGCTACGGGGCAACTAATGAAGAACTGTTTTTT.

The chain combines TRBV6-2 or TRBV6-3 with TRBJ1-1; the D is unclear. This CDR3 comprises 14 residues. The V end was cut by 0 bases, the J end by 7 bases, with 12 bases between. CDR1 and CDR2 from the germline V gene are MNHEY and SVGEGT. The CDR3 spells CASSYSIAGVEAFF. CDR3 coding DNA: TGTGCCAGCAGTTACTCGATAGCCGGGGTTGAAGCTTTCTTT.

In this sample, this clonotype turned up many times. V usage is TRBV28 and J usage is TRBJ1-1; D is undetermined. The CDR3 has 15 amino acids. Germline-derived CDR1 and CDR2 are MDHEN and SYDVKM. Trimming shortened V by 7 bases and J by 1 base, and 16 bases separated the two germline ends. The CDR3 protein is CASTSPTPQNTEAFF. Here the CDR3 DNA reads TGTGCCAGCACCTCTCCGACACCCCAGAACACTGAAGCTTTCTTT.

This clonotype was observed at least ten times. This chain uses TRBV7-6 with TRBJ2-3; TRBD2 matches 11 bases. The CDR3 has 15 amino acids. Per the germline V gene, CDR1 is SGHVS and CDR2 is FNYEAQ. Trimming removed 5 bases from V and 5 bases from J; junction bases left unmatched: 6. CDR3 in DNA: TGTGCCAGCAGCCCACTAGCGGGAGTTGGAGATACGCAGTATTTT. Translating it yields CASSPLAGVGDTQYF.

Many counts were recorded for this clonotype. The V call is TRBV7-6, the J call TRBJ1-4; 8 bases map to TRBD1. V shed 1 base and J 7 bases; nucleotides not matched to a gene: 8. Germline V CDR1 and CDR2: SGHVS, FNYEAQ. CDR3 length equals 16 residues. The DNA of the CDR3 is TGTGCCAGCAGCTTAGGCTTCAGGGGGCCTGCTGAAAAACTGTTTTTT. Its translation is CASSLGFRGPAEKLFF.

This clonotype was recorded at least ten times. J is TRBJ2-7 and V is TRBV5-1, with TRBD1 matching over 11 bases. CDR1 SGHRS and CDR2 YFSETQ come from the germline V gene. Trimming removed 1 base from V and 6 bases from J; junction bases left unmatched: 6. The CDR3 contains 15 residues. The CDR3 spells CASSLTGQGASEQYF. CDR3 DNA: TGCGCCAGCAGCTTGACAGGACAGGGGGCGTCCGAGCAGTACTTC.

The chain carries TRBV9 and TRBJ1-3, with a weak D call TRBD1 (6 bases). This CDR3 is 14 amino acids long. Germline V gene data show CDR1 as SGDLS and CDR2 as YYNGEE. Trimming took 3 bases from V and 9 from J, leaving 16 bases between them. The CDR3 DNA reads as TGTGCCAGCAGCGCCACCGGACAGCGAAGCACCATATATTTT. It codes for CASSATGQRSTIYF.

Concerning this clonotype: A single base separates this from a much larger clone, so it may be a read error. The gene calls are TRBV6-5 and TRBJ2-1; D is perhaps TRBD2 (5 bases). The CDR3 consists of 13 residues. CDR1 and CDR2 (germline): MNHEY, SVGAGI. CDR3 region: CASSYLAYNEQLF. The CDR3 DNA follows: TGTGCCAGCAGTTATCTAGCCTACAATGAGCAGCTCTTC.

The chain is built from TRBV6-1 and TRBJ2-2; 11 bases fit TRBD2. In germline, CDR1 is MNHNS, CDR2 SASEGT. V lost 6 bases and J lost 6; bases outside the gene matches: 6. The length of the CDR3 is 15 residues. CDR3 amino acids: CASRTSGSSAGELFF. CDR3 nucleotides: TGTGCCAGCAGAACTAGCGGGAGCTCGGCCGGGGAGCTGTTTTTT.

This clonotype was found many times. The chain employs TRBV9 and TRBJ2-3; TRBD2 aligns across 8 bases. Unmatched junction bases numbered 5, after V lost 3 bases and J lost 2 bases. The CDR3 runs to 15 residues. Germline values: CDR1 SGDLS, CDR2 YYNGEE. The CDR3 coding sequence is TGTGCCAGCAGCGGAACACTAGCGGCCACAGATACGCAGTATTTT. This encodes CASSGTLAATDTQYF.

In this sample, this clonotype turned up a few times. The chain is built from TRBV19 and TRBJ1-5, with D possibly being TRBD1 (5 bases). Trimming took 5 bases from V and 2 from J, leaving 16 bases between them. The CDR3 consists of 16 residues. CDR1 is LNHDA and CDR2 is SQIVND in the germline V gene (reference sequence). In nucleotides, the CDR3 is TGTGCCAGTAGTGTCACTTGGGGGGATGGCAATCAGCCCCAGCATTTT. It is translated as CASSVTWGDGNQPQHF.